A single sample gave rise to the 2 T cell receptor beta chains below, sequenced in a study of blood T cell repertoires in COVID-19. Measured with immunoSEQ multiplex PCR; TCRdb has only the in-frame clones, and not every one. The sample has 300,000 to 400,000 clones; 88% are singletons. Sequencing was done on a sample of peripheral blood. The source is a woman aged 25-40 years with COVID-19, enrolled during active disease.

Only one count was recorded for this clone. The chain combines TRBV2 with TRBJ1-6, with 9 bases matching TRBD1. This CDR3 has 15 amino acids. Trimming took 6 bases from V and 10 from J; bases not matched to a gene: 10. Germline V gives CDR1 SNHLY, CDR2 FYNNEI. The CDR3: CASSVPGQGTSPLHF. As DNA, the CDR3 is TGTGCCAGCAGCGTACCGGGACAGGGTACATCACCCCTCCACTTT.

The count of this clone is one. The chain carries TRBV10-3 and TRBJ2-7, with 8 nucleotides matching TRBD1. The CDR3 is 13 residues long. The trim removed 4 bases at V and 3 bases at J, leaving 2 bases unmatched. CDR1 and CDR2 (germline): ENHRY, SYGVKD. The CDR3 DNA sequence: TGTGCCATCAGTGCTACAGGGGGCTACGAGCAGTACTTC. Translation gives CAISATGGYEQYF.